The source of this T cell receptor beta chain is a study of OX40 agonist ivuxolimab in advanced cancers. Study summary: Partial responses occurred in three patients (one hepatocellular carcinoma, two cutaneous melanoma).

Clones were read by immunoSEQ multiplex PCR, and TCRdb kept only the in-frame ones, dropping some. Of 60,000 to 90,000 clones in the sample, 83% were seen once. Per germline, CDR1 SGHRS and CDR2 YFSETQ. The CDR3 extends over 15 amino acids. V was clipped by 0 bases and J by 0 bases, with 7 bases between them. Findings and caveats of the study: In the 0.1-3.0 mg/kg groups, partial responders showed among the lowest expansion. At 0.1 to 3.0 mg/kg, CD4+ and CD8+ blood T cells expanded clonally by week 6.

This clone came up once. Its specificity is unknown. The rearrangement uses TRBV5-1 and TRBJ1-3; no definite D call. The origin of this receptor is an adult with an advanced solid tumor such as melanoma, head and neck, liver or kidney cancer. The source was CD4+ or CD8+ T cells sorted from blood, collected in a trial of the OX40 agonist ivuxolimab. The chain's CDR3 is CASSLDPYSGNTIYF. CDR3 in DNA: TGCGCCAGCAGCTTGGATCCTTACTCTGGAAACACCATATATTTT.